Shown below are 15 T cell receptor beta chains from a single sample sequenced in a study of response to subunit inactivated influenza vaccine. TCRdb processed the RT-PCR reads anew with MiXCR; each CDR3 protein has one entry. The sample shows around 850,000 distinct CDR3 sequences, approximately 17% of them seen only once. This specimen was PBMCs from blood, taken roughly 5 days after vaccination. All receptors come from a man aged 50 to 59 who received an inactivated influenza vaccine.

This chain joins TRBV19 and TRBJ1-4; D ambiguous. V was cut by 5 bases and J by 0 bases, with 7 bases left in between. The CDR3 consists of 14 residues. Germline CDR1 is LNHDA and CDR2 is SQIVND (reference sequence). The CDR3 DNA sequence: TGTGCCAGTAGTCCACACGCAACTAATGAAAAACTGTTTTTT. Amino acids: CASSPHATNEKLFF. Supplemented by reference TRBV19 and TRBJ1-4, the full variable domain reads DGGITQSPKYLFRKEGQNVTLSCEQNLNHDAMYWYRQDPGQGLRLIYYSQIVNDFQKGDIAEGYSVSREKKESFPLTVTSAQKNPTAFYLCASSPHATNEKLFFGSGTQLSVL.

This clonotype was detected only a few times. This sequence joins TRBV7-9 and TRBJ2-1; 11 bases agree with TRBD1. The V gene end was trimmed by 5 bases and the J gene end by 6 bases; junction bases not matched to a gene: 6. This CDR3 region has 15 residues. The V gene's germline CDR1 is SEHNR and CDR2 FQNEAQ (reference sequence). The CDR3 here is CASSTDRGRFNEQFF. CDR3 DNA: TGTGCCAGCAGCACGGACAGGGGGCGCTTCAATGAGCAGTTCTTC.

V is TRBV19 and J is TRBJ2-3; tentative D call: TRBD1 (6 bases). Looked up from germline, CDR1 is LNHDA and CDR2 is SQIVND (reference sequence). There are 15 residues in the CDR3. V lost 5 bases and J lost 2, with 14 bases in between. The CDR3 bases are TGTGCCAGTAGTGACCGGGACACATACACAGATACGCAGTATTTT. The encoded protein is CASSDRDTYTDTQYF.

There are many counts of this clonotype. The genes are TRBV29-1 and TRBJ2-1; D might be TRBD1 (6 bases). CDR3 length: 11 residues. CDR1 is SQVTM, CDR2 ANQGSEA, per germline. As DNA, the CDR3 is TGCACCATAGGACAGTACAATGAGCAGTTCTTC. It codes for CTIGQYNEQFF.

The sample holds many counts of this clonotype. V gene TRBV7-3 combines with J gene TRBJ2-3; 9 nucleotides agree with TRBD2. Looked up from germline, CDR1 is SGHTA and CDR2 is FQGTGA. The V gene end was trimmed by 5 bases and the J gene end by 3 bases; junction bases not matched to a gene: 6. This CDR3 has 15 residues. The CDR3 protein is CASSQTGLATDTQYF. DNA for the CDR3: TGTGCCAGCAGCCAAACGGGACTAGCAACAGATACGCAGTATTTT.

This clonotype is a singleton in its sample. A read error is possible here, since a much larger clone lies one base away. The chain has TRBV7-3 and TRBJ2-3; D is ambiguous. Germline values: CDR1 SGHTA, CDR2 FQGTGA. The CDR3 loop spans 14 amino acids. The DNA of the CDR3 is TGTGTCAGCAGAGAGTCTTTACCCACAGATACGCAGTATTTT. Translated, it gives CVSRESLPTDTQYF.

The table lists this clonotype with a count of one. The chain joins TRBV4-2 to TRBJ1-3; no clear D. Germline-derived CDR1 and CDR2 are LGHNA and YNFKEQ. V lost 3 bases and J lost 3, with 3 bases in between. The CDR3 covers 12 residues. CDR3 residues: CASSQVGNTIYF. In nucleotides, the CDR3 is TGTGCCAGCAGCCAGGTTGGAAACACCATATATTTT.

This clonotype showed up just a few times. The rearrangement joins TRBV11-2 to TRBJ2-3, with D possibly being TRBD2 (6 bases). Germline V lookup: CDR1 SGHAT, CDR2 FQNNGV. CDR3 length equals 14 residues. Between the trimmed V and J ends, which lost 6 bases and 5 bases, there was a span of 15 bases. The CDR3 spells CASRTGVVKDTQYF. The DNA for the CDR3 is TGTGCCAGCAGGACGGGAGTGGTAAAAGATACGCAGTATTTT.

The chain uses TRBV9 and TRBJ2-1, with 7 nucleotides matching TRBD1. The V gene's germline CDR1 is SGDLS and CDR2 YYNGEE. V was pared by 3 bases and J by 2 bases, with 8 bases of the junction left unmatched. This CDR3 is 16 amino acids long. The CDR3 coding sequence is TGTGCCAGCAGCGACCGACAGGGTGTGACCTACAATGAGCAGTTCTTC. Its translation is CASSDRQGVTYNEQFF.

This clonotype was detected a few times. The V gene is TRBV7-8, the J gene TRBJ2-1, with 10 bases that match TRBD2. Germline values: CDR1 SGHVS, CDR2 FQNEAQ. The CDR3 length is 16 residues. V dropped 3 bases and J dropped 2; count of bases not matched to a gene: 4. CDR3 residues: CASSFSSGGPYNEQFF. As DNA, the CDR3 is TGTGCCAGCAGCTTCTCTAGCGGGGGACCCTACAATGAGCAGTTCTTC.

This clonotype was counted many times. V gene TRBV12-3 or TRBV12-4 combines with J gene TRBJ2-6; no clear D gene. Trimming cost V 2 bases and J 0 bases, with 5 bases left between them. The CDR3 has 15 residues. The CDR3 DNA is TGTGCCAGCAGTTTATATGGCTCTGGGGCCAACGTCCTGACTTTC. It specifies CASSLYGSGANVLTF.

The J gene is TRBJ2-3, the V gene TRBV4-3; TRBD1 agrees at 7 bases. The CDR3 spans 19 residues. CDR1 is LGHNA, CDR2 YSLEER, per germline. V lost 3 bases to trimming and J lost 2 bases; unmatched junction nucleotides: 17. CDR3 sequence reads: CASSQAWGTDRAPTDTQYF. CDR3 DNA sequence: TGCGCCAGCAGCCAGGCCTGGGGTACCGACAGGGCACCCACAGATACGCAGTATTTT.

The chain links TRBV12-3 or TRBV12-4 to TRBJ1-2; tentative D call: TRBD1 (5 bases). Between the trimmed V and J ends, which lost 5 bases and 8 bases, there was a span of 18 bases. The CDR3 length is 14 residues. The CDR3 loop is CASSGARGSEGYTF. The CDR3 DNA follows: TGTGCCAGCAGTGGCGCTCGGGGCAGTGAGGGCTACACCTTC.

The chain carries TRBV24-1 and TRBJ2-1, with 7 positions matching TRBD2. The V gene end was trimmed by 4 bases and the J gene end by 0 bases; junction bases not matched to a gene: 5. Germline V lookup: CDR1 KGHDR, CDR2 SFDVKD. The CDR3 contains 16 residues. CDR3 amino acids: CATSDRSGDSYNEQFF. The CDR3 coding sequence is TGTGCCACCAGTGACCGAAGCGGGGACTCCTACAATGAGCAGTTCTTC.

This clonotype appeared a few times. The chain uses TRBV13 and TRBJ2-5; D is unclear. V lost 5 bases to trimming and J lost 5 bases, with 12 bases between them. The CDR3 totals 13 residues. Germline assignment: CDR1 PRHDT and CDR2 FYEKMQ (reference sequence). CDR3 sequence reads: CASSRIDRETQYF. In DNA form, the CDR3 reads TGTGCCAGCAGCCGGATCGACCGGGAGACCCAGTACTTC.